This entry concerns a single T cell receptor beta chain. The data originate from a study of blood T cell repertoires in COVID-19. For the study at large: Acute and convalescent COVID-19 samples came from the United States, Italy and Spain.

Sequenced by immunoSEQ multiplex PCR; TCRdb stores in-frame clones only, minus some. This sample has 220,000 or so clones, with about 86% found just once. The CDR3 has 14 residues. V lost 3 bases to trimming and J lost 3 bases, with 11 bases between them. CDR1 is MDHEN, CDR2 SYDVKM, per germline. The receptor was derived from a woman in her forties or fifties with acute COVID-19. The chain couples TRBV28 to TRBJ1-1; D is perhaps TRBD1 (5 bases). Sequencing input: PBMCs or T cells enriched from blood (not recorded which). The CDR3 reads CASSFPGKDTEAFF. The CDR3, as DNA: TGTGCCAGCAGTTTTCCAGGGAAAGACACTGAAGCTTTCTTT.